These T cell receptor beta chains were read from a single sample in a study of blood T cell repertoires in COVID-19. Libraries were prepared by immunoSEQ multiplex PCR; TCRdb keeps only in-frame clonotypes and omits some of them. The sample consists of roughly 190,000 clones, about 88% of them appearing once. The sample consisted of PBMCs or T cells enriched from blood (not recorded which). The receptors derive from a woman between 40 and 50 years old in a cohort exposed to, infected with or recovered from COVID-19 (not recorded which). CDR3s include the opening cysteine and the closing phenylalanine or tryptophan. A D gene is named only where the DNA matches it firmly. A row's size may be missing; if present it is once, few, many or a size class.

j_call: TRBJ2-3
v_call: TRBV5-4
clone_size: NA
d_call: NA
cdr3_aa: CATHFTDTQYF
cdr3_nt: TGTGCCACCCATTTTACAGATACGCAGTATTTT

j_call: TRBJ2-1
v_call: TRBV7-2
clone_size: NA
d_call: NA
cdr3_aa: CASSLGSRGYNEQFF
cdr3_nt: TGTGCCAGCAGCTTAGGATCGCGGGGCTACAATGAGCAGTTCTTC

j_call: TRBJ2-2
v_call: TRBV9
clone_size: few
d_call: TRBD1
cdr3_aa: CASSVGQGGRELFF
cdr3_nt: TGTGCCAGCAGCGTAGGACAGGGGGGAAGAGAGCTGTTTTTT

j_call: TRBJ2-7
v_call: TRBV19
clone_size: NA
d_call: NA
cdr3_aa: CASSMTGYEQYF
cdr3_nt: TGTGCCAGTAGTATGACAGGCTACGAGCAGTACTTC

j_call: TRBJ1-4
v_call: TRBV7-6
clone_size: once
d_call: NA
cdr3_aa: CASSLAHGATNEKLFF
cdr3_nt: TGTGCCAGCAGCCTGGCCCATGGTGCAACTAATGAAAAACTGTTTTTT

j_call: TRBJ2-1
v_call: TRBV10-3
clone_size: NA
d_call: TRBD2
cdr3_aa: CAVSSGGALGEQFF
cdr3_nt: TGTGCCGTGTCTAGCGGGGGGGCTCTAGGCGAGCAGTTCTTC

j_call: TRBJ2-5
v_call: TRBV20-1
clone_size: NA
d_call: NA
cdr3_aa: CSASGLPDKKTQYF
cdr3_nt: TGCAGTGCTAGTGGGCTTCCGGACAAGAAGACCCAGTACTTC

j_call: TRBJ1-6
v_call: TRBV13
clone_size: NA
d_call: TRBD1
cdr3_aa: CASSLKGQNSNSPLHF
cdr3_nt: TGTGCCAGCAGCTTAAAGGGACAGAACTCTAATTCACCCCTCCACTTT

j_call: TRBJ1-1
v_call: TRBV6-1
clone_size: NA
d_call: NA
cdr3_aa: CASSELAVNTEAFF
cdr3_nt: TGTGCCAGCAGTGAACTGGCGGTGAACACTGAAGCTTTCTTT

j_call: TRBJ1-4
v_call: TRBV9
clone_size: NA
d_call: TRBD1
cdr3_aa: CASSAWPGGGRGEKLFF
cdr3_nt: TGTGCCAGCAGCGCCTGGCCAGGGGGCGGAAGAGGTGAAAAACTGTTTTTT

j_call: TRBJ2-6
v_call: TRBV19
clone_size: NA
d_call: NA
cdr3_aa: CASSRGANVLTF
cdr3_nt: TGTGCCAGTTCCCGGGGGGCCAACGTCCTGACTTTC

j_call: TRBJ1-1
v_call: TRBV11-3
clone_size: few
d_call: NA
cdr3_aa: CASSFTGSTEAFF
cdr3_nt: TGTGCCAGCAGCTTCACGGGATCCACTGAAGCTTTCTTT

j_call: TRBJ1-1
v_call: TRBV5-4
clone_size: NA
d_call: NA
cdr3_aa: CASSLEVGGTGNTEAFF
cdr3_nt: TGTGCCAGCAGCTTGGAAGTCGGGGGAACGGGGAACACTGAAGCTTTCTTT

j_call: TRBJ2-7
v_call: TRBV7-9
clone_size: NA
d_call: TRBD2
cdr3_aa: CASSLGTRNMHEQYF
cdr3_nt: TGTGCCAGCAGCTTAGGGACTAGGAATATGCACGAGCAGTACTTC

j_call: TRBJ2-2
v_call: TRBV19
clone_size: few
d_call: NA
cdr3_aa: CASTSPNTGELFF
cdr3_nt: TGTGCCAGTACTAGCCCGAACACCGGGGAGCTGTTTTTT

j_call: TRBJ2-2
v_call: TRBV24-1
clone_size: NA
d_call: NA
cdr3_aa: CATSGGGLGANTGELFF
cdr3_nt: TGTGCCACCAGTGGGGGCGGTTTAGGGGCGAACACCGGGGAGCTGTTTTTT

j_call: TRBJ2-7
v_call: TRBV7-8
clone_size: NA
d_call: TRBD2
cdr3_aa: CASSLMEGRGDEQYF
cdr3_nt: TGTGCCAGCAGCTTAATGGAGGGGAGGGGTGACGAGCAGTACTTC

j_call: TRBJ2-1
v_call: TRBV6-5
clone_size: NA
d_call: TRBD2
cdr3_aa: CASRWLAGGTNEQFF
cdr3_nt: TGTGCCAGCAGGTGGCTAGCGGGGGGCACCAATGAGCAGTTCTTC

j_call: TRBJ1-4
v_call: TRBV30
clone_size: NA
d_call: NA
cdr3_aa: CACPGPEKLFF
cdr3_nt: TGTGCCTGCCCTGGGCCGGAAAAACTGTTTTTT

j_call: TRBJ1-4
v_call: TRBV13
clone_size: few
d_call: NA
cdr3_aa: CASSLRGDSHEKLFF
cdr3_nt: TGTGCCAGCAGCTTACGGGGGGACTCGCATGAAAAACTGTTTTTT